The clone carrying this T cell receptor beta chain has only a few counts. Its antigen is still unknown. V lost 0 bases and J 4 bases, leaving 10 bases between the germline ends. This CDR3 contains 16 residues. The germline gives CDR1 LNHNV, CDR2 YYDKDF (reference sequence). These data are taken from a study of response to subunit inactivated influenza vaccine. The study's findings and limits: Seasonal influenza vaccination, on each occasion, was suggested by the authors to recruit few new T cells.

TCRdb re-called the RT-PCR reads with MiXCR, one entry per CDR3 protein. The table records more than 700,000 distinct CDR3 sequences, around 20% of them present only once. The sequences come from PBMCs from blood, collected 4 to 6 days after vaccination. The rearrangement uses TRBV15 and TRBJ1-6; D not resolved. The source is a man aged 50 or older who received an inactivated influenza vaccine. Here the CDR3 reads CATSREGRHYNSPLHF. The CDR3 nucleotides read TGTGCCACCAGCAGAGAGGGCAGGCATTATAATTCACCCCTCCACTTT.